This T cell receptor (beta chain) was found in a study of cytomegalovirus exposure and HLA in healthy donors. Study conclusions and caveats: Researchers catalogued approximately 170 TCR beta chains as cytomegalovirus-associated. In a later analysis, TCR beta V- and J-gene trimming showed a link to a missense DCLRE1C variant.

With regard to this clone: Its target is unknown.

Use of 60 Vbeta and 13 Jbeta primers characterized the PCR. Sequencing used immunoSEQ multiplex PCR; TCRdb keeps in-frame clones, though not all of them. The data contain some 110,000 clones, 55% to 65% of them singletons. This CDR3 has 17 amino acids. The ends were cut back, 1 base at V and 0 bases at J, with 10 bases in the middle. Germline V gives CDR1 KGHSH, CDR2 LQKENI. The receptor comes from a woman younger than 45 in good health and CMV-seronegative. Sequenced material: PBMCs. V gene TRBV18 combines with J gene TRBJ2-6, with a tentative D call TRBD1 (6 bases). CDR3 nucleotides: TGTGCCAGCTCACCACGTACAGGGAACTCTGGGGCCAACGTCCTGACTTTC. The encoded protein is CASSPRTGNSGANVLTF.